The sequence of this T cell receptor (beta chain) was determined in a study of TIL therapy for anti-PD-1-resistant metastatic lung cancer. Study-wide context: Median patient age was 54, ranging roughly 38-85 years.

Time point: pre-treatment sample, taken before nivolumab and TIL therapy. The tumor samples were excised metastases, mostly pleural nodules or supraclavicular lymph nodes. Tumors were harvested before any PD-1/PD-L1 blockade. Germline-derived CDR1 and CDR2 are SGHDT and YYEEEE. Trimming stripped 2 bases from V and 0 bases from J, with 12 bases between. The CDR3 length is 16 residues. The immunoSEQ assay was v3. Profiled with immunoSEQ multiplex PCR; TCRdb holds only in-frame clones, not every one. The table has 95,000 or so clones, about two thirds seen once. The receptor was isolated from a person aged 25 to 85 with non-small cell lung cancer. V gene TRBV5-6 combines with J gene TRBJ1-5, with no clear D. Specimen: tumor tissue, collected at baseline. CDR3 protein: CASSFTGGASNQPQHF. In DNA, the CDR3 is TGTGCCAGCAGCTTTACGGGAGGAGCTAGCAATCAGCCCCAGCATTTT.